The 11 T cell receptor beta chains in this list originate from one sample, sequenced in a study of cytomegalovirus exposure and HLA in healthy donors. Both 60 Vbeta primers and 13 Jbeta primers went into the PCR. The method was immunoSEQ multiplex PCR; TCRdb's version includes in-frame clones alone and lacks a portion of them. The table records about 160,000 clones, around 80% of them present only once. The specimen sequenced was PBMCs. The receptors were sampled from a man aged 45-60 years in good health and CMV-seropositive.

The V call is TRBV4-2, the J call TRBJ1-4, with TRBD1 identical over 8 bases. CDR3 length equals 17 residues. J lost 7 bases, V lost 2 bases, and 12 bases had no gene match. Germline V gives CDR1 LGHNA, CDR2 YNFKEQ. The CDR3 sequence: CASSQRTGRLPSEKLFF. The CDR3 region has the DNA TGTGCCAGCAGCCAACGGACAGGGCGCCTCCCTTCTGAAAAACTGTTTTTT.

The rearrangement links TRBV18 to TRBJ1-5, with TRBD1 matching over 8 bases. CDR1 and CDR2 from the germline V gene are KGHSH and LQKENI. V gave up 6 bases and J gave up 5 bases; unmatched junction bases: 12. The CDR3 runs 16 residues. CDR3 amino acids: CASSRETGVGDQPQHF. In DNA, the CDR3 is TGTGCCAGCTCGCGGGAGACAGGGGTCGGGGATCAGCCCCAGCATTTT.

This sequence joins TRBV2 and TRBJ1-1; 8 nucleotides align to TRBD1. CDR3 length equals 15 residues. Trimming cost V 4 bases and J 3 bases; bases outside gene matches: 7. Germline V lookup: CDR1 SNHLY, CDR2 FYNNEI. CDR3 residues: CASSGDRGVYTEAFF. The CDR3, as DNA: TGTGCCAGCAGTGGTGACAGGGGAGTATACACTGAAGCTTTCTTT.

V is TRBV5-1 and J is TRBJ1-1, with no clear D. Germline values: CDR1 SGHRS, CDR2 YFSETQ. The V end lost 0 bases, the J end lost 8 bases, and 14 bases lay between the germline ends. The CDR3 runs to 14 residues. Written as DNA, the CDR3 is TGCGCCAGCAGCTTGGATGAGTCAGGCCGGGAAGCTTTCTTT. It encodes CASSLDESGREAFF.

This chain links TRBV5-1 with TRBJ2-2; D not certain. The V end was cut by 4 bases, the J end by 3 bases, with 10 bases between. CDR3 length: 14 residues. Germline CDR1 and CDR2: SGHRS and YFSETQ. The CDR3 sequence is CASSGDSYTGELFF. The CDR3 DNA is TGCGCCAGCAGCGGAGACTCTTACACCGGGGAGCTGTTTTTT.

This clone was found a few times. The J gene is TRBJ2-5, the V gene TRBV7-6; TRBD1 matches at 9 bases. CDR3 length equals 18 residues. The J segment lost 2 bases and the V segment lost 5 bases, leaving 15 bases of the junction unmatched. The germline CDR1 and CDR2 sequences are SGHVS and FNYEAQ. The CDR3 loop reads CASSLRDRVESRQETQYF. CDR3 bases: TGTGCCAGCAGCCTCCGGGACAGGGTAGAAAGCAGACAAGAGACCCAGTACTTC.

This chain connects TRBV6-1 to TRBJ1-4; 7 bases fit TRBD1. The ends lost 6 bases at V and 12 bases at J; junction bases unmatched: 16. This CDR3 is 15 amino acids long. Germline V gene data show CDR1 as MNHNS and CDR2 as SASEGT. The CDR3 region is CASSLYRQGREQLFF. CDR3 bases: TGTGCCAGCAGCCTTTACCGACAGGGCAGGGAACAACTGTTTTTT.

Worth noting for this clone: Distinct nucleotide sequences in the sample also encode this CDR3. The rearrangement joins TRBV5-1 to TRBJ2-3; D remains ambiguous. The CDR3 is 14 residues long. From germline, CDR1 is SGHRS and CDR2 YFSETQ. V was pared by 0 bases and J by 1 base, with 6 bases between. CDR3 region: CASSLAGGTDTQYF. In DNA form, the CDR3 reads TGCGCCAGCAGCTTGGCCGGTGGCACAGATACGCAGTATTTT.

This clone showed up just once. CDR3 in DNA: TGTGCCAGCAGTGAAAGGGGGTCCTTTTCTTACGAGCAGTACTTC. Residues: CASSERGSFSYEQYF. The rearrangement uses TRBV2 and TRBJ2-7; weak D call: TRBD1 (6 bases). CDR1 is SNHLY, CDR2 FYNNEI, per germline. There are 15 residues in the CDR3. Trimming shortened V by 2 bases and J by 4 bases, and 15 bases separated the two germline ends.

The chain recombines TRBV11-2 with TRBJ2-2; the D gene is possibly TRBD2 (6 bases). This CDR3 has 18 amino acids. CDR1 SGHAT and CDR2 FQNNGV come from the germline V gene. Trimming took off 7 bases at V and 2 bases at J, with 23 bases between the two ends. CDR3 sequence (DNA): TGTGCCAGCACCGCGGGGCAGGTGGGCGACATTAACACCGGGGAGCTGTTTTTT. It is translated as CASTAGQVGDINTGELFF.

The V and J genes are TRBV4-1 and TRBJ2-3; 7 nucleotides align to TRBD2. This CDR3 has 16 residues. With V trimmed by 2 bases and J by 1 base, 6 bases remained unmatched. Germline lookup yields CDR1 MGHRA and CDR2 YSYEKL. DNA of the CDR3: TGCGCCAGCAGCCAAACTAGCGCCCGGGGCACAGATACGCAGTATTTT. Amino acid sequence: CASSQTSARGTDTQYF.